This TCR beta chain was captured in a study of OX40 agonist ivuxolimab in advanced cancers. Study context: An anti-OX40 (CD134) antibody with agonistic activity, ivuxolimab, was administered to patients. All patients had ivuxolimab intravenously every 2 weeks at 0.01 to 10 mg/kg.

Profiling relied on immunoSEQ multiplex PCR, and the TCRdb table lists in-frame clones only, not all of them. The table has 71,000 or so clones, about 81% seen once; the top ten hold roughly 4.7%. The V gene's germline CDR1 is LGHNA and CDR2 YNFKEQ. The CDR3 has 17 amino acids. Trimming shortened V by 0 bases and J by 0 bases, and 14 bases separated the two germline ends. The material was CD4+ or CD8+ T cells sorted from blood, obtained in a trial of the OX40 agonist ivuxolimab. This TCR came from an adult with an advanced solid tumor such as melanoma, head and neck, liver or kidney cancer. The rearrangement joins TRBV4-2 to TRBJ1-2; D may be TRBD1 (5 bases). The CDR3 reads CASSQDLWQGANYGYTF. Written as DNA, the CDR3 is TGTGCCAGCAGCCAAGATCTTTGGCAGGGAGCTAACTATGGCTACACCTTC.